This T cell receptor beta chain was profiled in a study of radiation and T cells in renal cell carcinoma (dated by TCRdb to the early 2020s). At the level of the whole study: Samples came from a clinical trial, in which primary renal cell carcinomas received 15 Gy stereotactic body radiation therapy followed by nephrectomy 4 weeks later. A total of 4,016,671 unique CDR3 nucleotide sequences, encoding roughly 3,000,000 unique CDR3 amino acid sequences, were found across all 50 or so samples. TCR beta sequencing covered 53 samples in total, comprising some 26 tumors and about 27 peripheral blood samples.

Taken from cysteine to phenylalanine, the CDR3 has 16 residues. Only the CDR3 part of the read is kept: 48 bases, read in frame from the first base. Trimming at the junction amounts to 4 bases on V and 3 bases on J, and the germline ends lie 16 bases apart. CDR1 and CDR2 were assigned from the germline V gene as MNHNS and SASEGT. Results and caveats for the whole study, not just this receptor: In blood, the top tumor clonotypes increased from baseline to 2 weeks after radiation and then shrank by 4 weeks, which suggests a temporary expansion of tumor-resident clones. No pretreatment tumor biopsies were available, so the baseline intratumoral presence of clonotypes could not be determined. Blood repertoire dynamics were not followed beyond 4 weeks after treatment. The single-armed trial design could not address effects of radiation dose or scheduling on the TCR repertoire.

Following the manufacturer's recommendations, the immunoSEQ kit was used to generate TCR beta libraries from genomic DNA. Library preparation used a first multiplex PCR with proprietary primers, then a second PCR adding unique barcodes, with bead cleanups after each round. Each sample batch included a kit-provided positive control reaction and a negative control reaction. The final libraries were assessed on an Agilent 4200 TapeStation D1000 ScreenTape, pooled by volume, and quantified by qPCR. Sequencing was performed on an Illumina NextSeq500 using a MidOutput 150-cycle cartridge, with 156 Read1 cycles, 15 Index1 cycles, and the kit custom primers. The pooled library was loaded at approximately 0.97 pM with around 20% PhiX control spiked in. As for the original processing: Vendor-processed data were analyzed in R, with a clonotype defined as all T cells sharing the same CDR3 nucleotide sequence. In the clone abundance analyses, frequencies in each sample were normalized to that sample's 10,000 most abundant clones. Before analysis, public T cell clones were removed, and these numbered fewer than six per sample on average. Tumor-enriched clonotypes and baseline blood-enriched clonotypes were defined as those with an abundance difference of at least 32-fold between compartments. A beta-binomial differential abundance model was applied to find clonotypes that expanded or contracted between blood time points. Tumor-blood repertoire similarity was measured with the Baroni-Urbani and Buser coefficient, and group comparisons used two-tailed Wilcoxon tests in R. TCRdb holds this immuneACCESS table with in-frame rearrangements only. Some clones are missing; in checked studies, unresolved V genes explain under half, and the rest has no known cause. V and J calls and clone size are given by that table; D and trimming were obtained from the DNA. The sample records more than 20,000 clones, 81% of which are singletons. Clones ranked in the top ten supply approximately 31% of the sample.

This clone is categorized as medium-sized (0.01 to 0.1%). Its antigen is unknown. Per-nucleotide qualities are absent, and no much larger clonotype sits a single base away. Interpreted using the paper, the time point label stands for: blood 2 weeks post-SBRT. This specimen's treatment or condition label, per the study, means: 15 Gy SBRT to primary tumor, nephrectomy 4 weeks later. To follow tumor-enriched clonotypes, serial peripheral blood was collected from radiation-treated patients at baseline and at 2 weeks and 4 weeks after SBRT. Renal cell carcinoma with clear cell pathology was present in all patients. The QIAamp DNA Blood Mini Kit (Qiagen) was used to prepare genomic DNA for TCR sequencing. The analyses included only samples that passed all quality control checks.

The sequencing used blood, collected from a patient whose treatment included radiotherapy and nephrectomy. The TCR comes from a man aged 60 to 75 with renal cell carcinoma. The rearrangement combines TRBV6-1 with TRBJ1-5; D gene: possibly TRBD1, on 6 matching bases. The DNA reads TGTGCCAGCAGTGCCAACCAGGTGGGGGCCAATCAGCCCCAGCATTTT. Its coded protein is CASSANQVGANQPQHF.